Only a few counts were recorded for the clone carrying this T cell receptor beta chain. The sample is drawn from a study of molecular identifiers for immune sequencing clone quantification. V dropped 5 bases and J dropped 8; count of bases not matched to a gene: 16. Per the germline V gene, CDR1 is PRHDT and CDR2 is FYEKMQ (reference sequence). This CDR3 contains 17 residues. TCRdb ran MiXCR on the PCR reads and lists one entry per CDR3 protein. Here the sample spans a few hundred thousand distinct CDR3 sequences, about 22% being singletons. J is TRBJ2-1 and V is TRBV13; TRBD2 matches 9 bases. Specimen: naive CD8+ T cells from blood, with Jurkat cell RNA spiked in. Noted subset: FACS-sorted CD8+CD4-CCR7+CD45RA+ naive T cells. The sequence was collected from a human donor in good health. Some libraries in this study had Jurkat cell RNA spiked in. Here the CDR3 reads CASSPSILAGGVDEQFF. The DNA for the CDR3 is TGTGCCAGCAGCCCTAGTATCCTGGCGGGAGGGGTCGATGAGCAGTTCTTC.